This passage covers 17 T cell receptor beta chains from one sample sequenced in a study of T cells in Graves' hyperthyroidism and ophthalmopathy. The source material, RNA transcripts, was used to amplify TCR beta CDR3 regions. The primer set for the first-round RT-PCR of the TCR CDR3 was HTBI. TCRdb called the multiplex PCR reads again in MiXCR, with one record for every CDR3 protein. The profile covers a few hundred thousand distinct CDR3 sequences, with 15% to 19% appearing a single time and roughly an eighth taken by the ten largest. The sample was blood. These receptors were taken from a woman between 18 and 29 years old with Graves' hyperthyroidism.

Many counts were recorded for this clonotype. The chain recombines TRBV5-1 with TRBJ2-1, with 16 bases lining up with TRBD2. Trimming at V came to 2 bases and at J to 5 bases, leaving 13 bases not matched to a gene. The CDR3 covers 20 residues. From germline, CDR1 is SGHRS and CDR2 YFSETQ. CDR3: CASSFRRTGTSGGAHNEQFF. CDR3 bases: TGCGCCAGCAGCTTTAGGCGAACCGGGACTAGCGGGGGGGCCCACAATGAGCAGTTCTTC. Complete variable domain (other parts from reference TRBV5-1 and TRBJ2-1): KAGVTQTPRYLIKTRGQQVTLSCSPISGHRSVSWYQQTPGQGLQFLFEYFSETQRNKGNFPGRFSGRQFSNSRSEMNVSTLELGDSALYLCASSFRRTGTSGGAHNEQFFGPGTRLTVL.

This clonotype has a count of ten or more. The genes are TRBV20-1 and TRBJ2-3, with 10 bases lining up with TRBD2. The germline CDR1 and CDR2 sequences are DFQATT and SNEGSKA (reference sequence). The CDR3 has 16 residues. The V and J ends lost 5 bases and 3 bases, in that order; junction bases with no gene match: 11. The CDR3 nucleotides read TGCAGTGCTGAGGGGGGTAAAGCGGGAGGGACAGATACGCAGTATTTT. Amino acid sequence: CSAEGGKAGGTDTQYF.

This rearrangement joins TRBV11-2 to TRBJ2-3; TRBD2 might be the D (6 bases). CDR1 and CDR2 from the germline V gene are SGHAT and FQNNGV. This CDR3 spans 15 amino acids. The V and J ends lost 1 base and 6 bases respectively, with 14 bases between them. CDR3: CASSLAGGKVDTQYF. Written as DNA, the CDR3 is TGTGCCAGCAGCTTAGCGGGCGGGAAGGTCGATACGCAGTATTTT. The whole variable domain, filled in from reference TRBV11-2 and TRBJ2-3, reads EAGVAQSPRYKIIEKRQSVAFWCNPISGHATLYWYQQILGQGPKLLIQFQNNGVVDDSQLPKDRFSAERLKGVDSTLKIQPAKLEDSAVYLCASSLAGGKVDTQYFGPGTRLTVL.

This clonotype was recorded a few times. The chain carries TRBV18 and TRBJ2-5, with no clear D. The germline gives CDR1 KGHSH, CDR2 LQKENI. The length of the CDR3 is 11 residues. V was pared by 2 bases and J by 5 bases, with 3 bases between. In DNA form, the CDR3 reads TGTGCCAGCTCACCATCTGAGACCCAGTACTTC. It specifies CASSPSETQYF. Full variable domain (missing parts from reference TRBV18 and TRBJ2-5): NAGVMQNPRHLVRRRGQEARLRCSPMKGHSHVYWYRQLPEEGLKFMVYLQKENIIDESGMPKERFSAEFPKEGPSILRIQQVVRGDSAAYFCASSPSETQYFGPGTRLLVL.

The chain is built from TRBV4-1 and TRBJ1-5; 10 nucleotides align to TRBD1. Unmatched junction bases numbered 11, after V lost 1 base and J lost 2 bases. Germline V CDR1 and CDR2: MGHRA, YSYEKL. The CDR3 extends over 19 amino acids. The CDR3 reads CASSQVGQGGINGNQPQHF. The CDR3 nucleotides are TGCGCCAGCAGCCAAGTAGGACAGGGGGGAATTAACGGCAATCAGCCCCAGCATTTT.

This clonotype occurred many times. CDR3 residues: CASSGLAGANEQFF. CDR3 DNA sequence: TGTGCCAGCAGTGGACTAGCGGGGGCCAATGAGCAGTTCTTC. V gene TRBV6-4 combines with J gene TRBJ2-1; TRBD2 aligns across 12 bases. CDR3 length: 14 residues. The J segment lost 6 bases and the V segment lost 4 bases, leaving 1 base of the junction unmatched. Per the germline V gene, CDR1 is MRHNA and CDR2 is SNTAGT.

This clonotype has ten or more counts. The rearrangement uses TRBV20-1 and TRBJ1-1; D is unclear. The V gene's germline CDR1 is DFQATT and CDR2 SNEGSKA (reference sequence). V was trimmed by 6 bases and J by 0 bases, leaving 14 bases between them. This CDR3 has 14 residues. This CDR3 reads CSAQGTSMNTEAFF. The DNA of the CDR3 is TGCAGTGCCCAAGGTACGAGCATGAACACTGAAGCTTTCTTT.

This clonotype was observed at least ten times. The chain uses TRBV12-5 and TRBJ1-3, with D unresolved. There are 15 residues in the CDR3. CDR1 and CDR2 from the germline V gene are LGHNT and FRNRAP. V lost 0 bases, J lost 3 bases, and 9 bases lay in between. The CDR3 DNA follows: TGTGCTAGTGGTTTGGTACGTCAGGTTGGAAACACCATATATTTT. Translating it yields CASGLVRQVGNTIYF.

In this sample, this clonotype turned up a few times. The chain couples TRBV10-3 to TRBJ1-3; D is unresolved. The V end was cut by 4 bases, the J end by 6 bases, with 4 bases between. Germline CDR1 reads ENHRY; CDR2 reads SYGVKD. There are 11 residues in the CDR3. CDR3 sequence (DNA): TGTGCCATCAGTGTTTCAAACACCATATATTTT. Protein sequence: CAISVSNTIYF.

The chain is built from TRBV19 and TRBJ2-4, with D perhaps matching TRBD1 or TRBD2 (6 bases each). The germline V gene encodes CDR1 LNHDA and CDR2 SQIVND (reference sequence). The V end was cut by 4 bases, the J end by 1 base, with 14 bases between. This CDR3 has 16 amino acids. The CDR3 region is CASSNPGGGAKNIQYF. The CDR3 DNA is TGTGCCAGTAGTAATCCCGGAGGGGGGGCCAAAAACATTCAGTACTTC.

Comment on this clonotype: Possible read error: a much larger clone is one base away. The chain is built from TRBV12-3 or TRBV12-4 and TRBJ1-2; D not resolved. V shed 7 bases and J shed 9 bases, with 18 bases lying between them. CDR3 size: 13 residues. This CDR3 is CASTRAGSYSYTF. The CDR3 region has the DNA TGTGCCAGCACCCGGGCAGGATCGTATAGCTACACCTTC.

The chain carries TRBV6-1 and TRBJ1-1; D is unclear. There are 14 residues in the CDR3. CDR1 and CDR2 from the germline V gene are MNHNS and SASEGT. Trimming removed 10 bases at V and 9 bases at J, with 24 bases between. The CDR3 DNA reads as TGTGCCACGAATAGAGACCCTCTCACCCGACAAGCTTTCTTT. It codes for CATNRDPLTRQAFF.

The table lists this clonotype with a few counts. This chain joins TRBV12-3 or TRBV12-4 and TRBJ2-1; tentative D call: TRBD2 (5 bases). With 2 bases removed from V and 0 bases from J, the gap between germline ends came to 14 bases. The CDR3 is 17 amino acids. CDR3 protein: CASSLRLRDSSYNEQFF. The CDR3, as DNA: TGTGCCAGCAGTTTAAGGCTTCGGGATAGCTCCTACAATGAGCAGTTCTTC.

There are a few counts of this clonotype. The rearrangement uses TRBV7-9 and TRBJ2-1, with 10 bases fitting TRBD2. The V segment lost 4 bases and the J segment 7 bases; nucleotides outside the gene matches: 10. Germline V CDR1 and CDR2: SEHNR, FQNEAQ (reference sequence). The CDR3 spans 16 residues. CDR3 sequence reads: CASSSTALAGVNEQFF. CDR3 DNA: TGTGCCAGCAGCTCTACCGCGCTAGCGGGAGTGAATGAGCAGTTCTTC. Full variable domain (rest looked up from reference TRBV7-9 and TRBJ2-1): DTGVSQNPRHKITKRGQNVTFRCDPISEHNRLYWYRQTLGQGPEFLTYFQNEAQLEKSRLLSDRFSAERPKGSFSTLEIQRTEQGDSAMYLCASSSTALAGVNEQFFGPGTRLTVL.

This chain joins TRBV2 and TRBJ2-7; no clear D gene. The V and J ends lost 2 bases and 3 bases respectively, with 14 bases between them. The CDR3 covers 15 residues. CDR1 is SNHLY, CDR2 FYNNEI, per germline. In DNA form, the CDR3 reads TGTGCCAGCAGTGAATTCTTGTACCGCGACTACGAGCAGTACTTC. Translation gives CASSEFLYRDYEQYF.

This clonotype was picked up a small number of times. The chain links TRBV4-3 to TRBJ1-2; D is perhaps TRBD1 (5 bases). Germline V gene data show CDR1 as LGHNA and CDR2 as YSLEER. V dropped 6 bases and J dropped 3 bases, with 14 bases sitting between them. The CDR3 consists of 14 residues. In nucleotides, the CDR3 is TGCGCCAGCAGTCGAAGTGTGGGGGACTATGGCTACACCTTC. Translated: CASSRSVGDYGYTF.

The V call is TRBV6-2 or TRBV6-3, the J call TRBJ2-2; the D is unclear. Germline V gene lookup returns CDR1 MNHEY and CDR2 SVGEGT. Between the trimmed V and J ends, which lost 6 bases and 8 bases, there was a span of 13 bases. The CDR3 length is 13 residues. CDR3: CASSALSAGELFF. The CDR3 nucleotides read TGTGCCAGCAGCGCGCTCAGTGCAGGGGAGCTGTTTTTT.